The 3 T cell receptor beta chains in this list originate from one sample, sequenced in a study of blood T cell repertoires in COVID-19. The data were produced by immunoSEQ multiplex PCR, yet TCRdb's version contains in-frame clones alone and is incomplete. The sample includes 200,000 to 250,000 clones, roughly 76% of them seen just once. The specimen sequenced was peripheral blood. These receptors came from a woman at least 80 years old with COVID-19, enrolled during active disease.

The chain is built from TRBV7-9 and TRBJ1-2; the D gene is possibly TRBD1 (6 bases). CDR1 and CDR2 (germline): SEHNR, FQNEAQ (reference sequence). The CDR3 extends over 13 amino acids. Trimming removed 3 bases at V and 5 bases at J, with 10 bases between. The CDR3 nucleotides read TGTGCCAGCAGCTTGGGGACAAAGTATGGCTACACCTTC. Residues: CASSLGTKYGYTF.

The chain has TRBV2 and TRBJ1-3; D is unclear. The germline V and J ends were trimmed by 4 bases and 0 bases, with 7 bases remaining between them. This CDR3 is 14 amino acids long. The germline V gene has CDR1 SNHLY and CDR2 FYNNEI. The chain's CDR3 is CASSGRSSGNTIYF. DNA of the CDR3: TGTGCCAGCAGTGGACGGAGCTCTGGAAACACCATATATTTT.

This clone was detected only a few times. The chain carries TRBV28 and TRBJ2-3; 7 nucleotides line up with TRBD1. V was pared by 4 bases and J by 2 bases, with 24 bases of the junction left unmatched. CDR1 and CDR2 (germline): MDHEN, SYDVKM. The CDR3 spans 21 residues. CDR3 sequence: CASSYWGTVPSPRASTDTQYF. In DNA, the CDR3 is TGTGCCAGCAGTTATTGGGGGACAGTGCCCTCACCACGGGCCTCCACAGATACGCAGTATTTT. Drawing the rest from reference TRBV28 and TRBJ2-3, the complete variable domain is DVKVTQSSRYLVKRTGEKVFLECVQDMDHENMFWYRQDPGLGLRLIYFSYDVKMKEKGDIPEGYSVSREKKERFSLILESASTNQTSMYLCASSYWGTVPSPRASTDTQYFGPGTRLTVL.